This T cell receptor (beta chain) was captured in a study of blood T cell repertoires in COVID-19. Background on the study: T cells, B-cell-depleted T cells, or PBMCs provided the cDNA or gDNA that served as material.

In the source study's methods: Cell counts per sample came from amplifying reference gene primers. The method was immunoSEQ multiplex PCR; TCRdb's version includes in-frame clones alone and lacks a portion of them. V, J and clone size were drawn from that table, and D and trimming were deduced from the DNA. This repertoire shows approximately 260,000 clones, roughly 87% found once; its top ten account for 3.5% to 5%. From germline, CDR1 is MNHNY and CDR2 SVGAGI (reference sequence). Unmatched junction bases numbered 10, after V lost 6 bases and J lost 8 bases. The CDR3 is 15 residues long. What was sequenced was peripheral blood. The sequence derives from a woman aged 40 to 50 who had recovered from COVID-19. J is TRBJ2-1 and V is TRBV6-6; 10 bases are a match to TRBD2. This CDR3 is CASRPGTSDIYEQFF. As DNA, the CDR3 is TGTGCCAGCAGACCCGGGACTAGCGATATCTATGAGCAGTTCTTC.